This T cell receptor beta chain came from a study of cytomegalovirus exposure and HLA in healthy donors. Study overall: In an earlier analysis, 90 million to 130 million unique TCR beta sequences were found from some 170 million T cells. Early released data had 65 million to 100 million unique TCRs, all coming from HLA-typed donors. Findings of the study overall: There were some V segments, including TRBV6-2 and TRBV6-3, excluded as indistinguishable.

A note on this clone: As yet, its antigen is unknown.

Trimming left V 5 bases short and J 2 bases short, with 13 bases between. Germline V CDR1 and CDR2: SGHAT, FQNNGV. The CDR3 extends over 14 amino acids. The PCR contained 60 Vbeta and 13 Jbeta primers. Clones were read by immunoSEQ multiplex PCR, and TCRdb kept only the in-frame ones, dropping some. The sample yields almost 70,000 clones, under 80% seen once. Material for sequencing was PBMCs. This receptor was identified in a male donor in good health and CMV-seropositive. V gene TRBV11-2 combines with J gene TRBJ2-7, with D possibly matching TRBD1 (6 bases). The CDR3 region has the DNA TGTGCCAGCAGCCAGGGGCAGGGACCCTACGAGCAGTACTTC. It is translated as CASSQGQGPYEQYF.